Described below is a single TCR beta chain sequence and its context. This record comes from a study of blood T cell repertoires in COVID-19. The CDR3 length is 15 residues. V was clipped by 4 bases and J by 0 bases, with 15 bases between them. Per germline, CDR1 SQVTM and CDR2 ANQGSEA. The repertoire was sequenced with immunoSEQ multiplex PCR; TCRdb's copy has only in-frame clones and lacks some. The sample includes approximately 300,000 clones, around 90% of them seen just once. Sequenced input: peripheral blood. This receptor was identified in a woman in her thirties or forties with COVID-19, enrolled during active disease. The chain combines TRBV29-1 with TRBJ1-1; no clear D gene. For the CDR3, the DNA is TGCAGCGTTGTAAACCCCACAAGAATGAACACTGAAGCTTTCTTT. As protein: CSVVNPTRMNTEAFF.